This entry is about one TCR beta chain. Assay: immunoSEQ multiplex PCR; the TCRdb copy retains only in-frame clones and omits some. The table records 85,000 to 100,000 clones, 92% of them present only once. The data originate from a study of T cell changes during pregnancy in multiple sclerosis. Deletions cut 3 bases from V and 3 bases from J, with 15 bases between. Germline loops: CDR1 GTSNPN, CDR2 SVGIG (reference sequence). CDR3 length equals 14 residues. This sequence was found in a female donor with multiple sclerosis, enrolled in a pregnancy study. The chain has TRBV30 and TRBJ2-7; possible D gene TRBD1, 5 bases. Source: peripheral blood, taken in the first trimester of pregnancy. Here the CDR3 DNA reads TGTGCCTGGAGAGGTTTAGGGGCCCACTACGAGCAGTACTTC. Residues: CAWRGLGAHYEQYF.